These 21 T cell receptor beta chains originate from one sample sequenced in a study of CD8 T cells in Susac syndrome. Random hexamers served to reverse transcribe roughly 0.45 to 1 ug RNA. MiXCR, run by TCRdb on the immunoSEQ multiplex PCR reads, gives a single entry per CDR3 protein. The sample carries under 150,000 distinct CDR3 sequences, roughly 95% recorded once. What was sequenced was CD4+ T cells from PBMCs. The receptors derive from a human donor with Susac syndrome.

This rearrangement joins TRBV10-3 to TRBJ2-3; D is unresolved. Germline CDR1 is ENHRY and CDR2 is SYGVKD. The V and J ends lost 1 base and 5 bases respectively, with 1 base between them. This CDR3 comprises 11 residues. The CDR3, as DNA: TGTGCCATCAGTGAGTTAGATACGCAGTATTTT. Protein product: CAISELDTQYF.

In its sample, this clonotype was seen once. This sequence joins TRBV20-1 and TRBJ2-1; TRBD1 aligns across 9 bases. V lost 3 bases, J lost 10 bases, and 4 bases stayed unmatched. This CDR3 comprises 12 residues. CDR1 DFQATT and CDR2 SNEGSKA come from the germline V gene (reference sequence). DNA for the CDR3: TGCAGTGCTAGTGGGACAGGGAACGAGCAGTTCTTC. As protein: CSASGTGNEQFF.

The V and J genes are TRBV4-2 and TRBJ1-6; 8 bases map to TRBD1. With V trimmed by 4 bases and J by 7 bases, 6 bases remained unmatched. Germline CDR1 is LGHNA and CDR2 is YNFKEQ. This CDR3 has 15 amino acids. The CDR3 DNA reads TGTGCCAGCAGCCCCGGACAGGGCGCGAATTCACCCCTCCACTTT. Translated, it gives CASSPGQGANSPLHF.

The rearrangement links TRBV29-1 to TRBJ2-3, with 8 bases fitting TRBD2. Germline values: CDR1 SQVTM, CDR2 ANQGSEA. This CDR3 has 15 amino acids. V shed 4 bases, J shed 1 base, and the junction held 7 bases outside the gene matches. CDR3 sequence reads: CSVVLPGGGTDTQYF. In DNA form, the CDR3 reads TGCAGCGTTGTCCTTCCGGGAGGGGGCACAGATACGCAGTATTTT.

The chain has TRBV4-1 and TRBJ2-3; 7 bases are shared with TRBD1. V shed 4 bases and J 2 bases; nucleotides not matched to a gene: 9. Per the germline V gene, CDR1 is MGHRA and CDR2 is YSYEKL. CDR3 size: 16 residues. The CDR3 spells CASSPQGGYNTDTQYF. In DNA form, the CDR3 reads TGCGCCAGCAGCCCGCAAGGGGGCTACAACACAGATACGCAGTATTTT.

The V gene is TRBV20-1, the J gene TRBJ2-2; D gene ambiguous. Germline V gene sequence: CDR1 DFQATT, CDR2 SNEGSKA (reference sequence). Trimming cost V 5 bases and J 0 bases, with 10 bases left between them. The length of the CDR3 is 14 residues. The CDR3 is CSAPRETNTGELFF. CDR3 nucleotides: TGCAGTGCTCCGCGAGAGACGAACACCGGGGAGCTGTTTTTT.

The CDR3 nucleotides read TGTGCCAGCAGTTTACAGCCCCCGGGGGGAGCTAACTATGGCTACACCTTC. Its translation is CASSLQPPGGANYGYTF. The J gene is TRBJ1-2, the V gene TRBV27, with a weak D call TRBD1 (5 bases). CDR1 is MNHEY, CDR2 SMNVEV, per germline (reference sequence). The CDR3 totals 17 residues. Trimming stripped 2 bases from V and 0 bases from J, with 16 bases between.

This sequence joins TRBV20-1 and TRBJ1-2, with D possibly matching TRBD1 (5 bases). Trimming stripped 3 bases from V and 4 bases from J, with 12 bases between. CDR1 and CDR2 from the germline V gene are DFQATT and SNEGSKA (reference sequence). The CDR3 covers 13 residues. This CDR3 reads CSASGQGGYGYTF. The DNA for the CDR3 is TGCAGTGCTAGTGGCCAGGGAGGCTATGGCTACACCTTC.

The CDR3 reads CASSTGLADNEQFF. CDR3 sequence (DNA): TGCGCCAGCAGCACAGGACTAGCGGACAATGAGCAGTTCTTC. The chain joins TRBV5-1 to TRBJ2-1; TRBD2 matches 10 bases. Germline V lookup: CDR1 SGHRS, CDR2 YFSETQ. Trimming took 4 bases from V and 5 from J; bases not matched to a gene: 3. The CDR3 runs to 14 residues.

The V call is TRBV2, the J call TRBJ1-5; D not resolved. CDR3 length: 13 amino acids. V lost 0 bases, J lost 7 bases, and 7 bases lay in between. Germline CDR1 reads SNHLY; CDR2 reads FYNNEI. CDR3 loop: CASSEAWRQPQHF. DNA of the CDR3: TGTGCCAGCAGTGAAGCTTGGAGACAGCCCCAGCATTTT.

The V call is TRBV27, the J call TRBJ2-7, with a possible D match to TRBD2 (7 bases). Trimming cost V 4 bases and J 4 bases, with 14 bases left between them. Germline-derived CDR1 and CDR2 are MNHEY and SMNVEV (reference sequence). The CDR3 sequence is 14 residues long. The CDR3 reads CASSSTGTKYEQYF. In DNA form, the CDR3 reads TGTGCCAGCAGTTCCACAGGGACTAAGTACGAGCAGTACTTC.

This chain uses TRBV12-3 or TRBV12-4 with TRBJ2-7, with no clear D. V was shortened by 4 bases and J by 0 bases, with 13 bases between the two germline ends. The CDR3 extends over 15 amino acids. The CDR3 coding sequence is TGTGCCAGCAGTTCCTGGGTCCGAAGCTCCTACGAGCAGTACTTC. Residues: CASSSWVRSSYEQYF.

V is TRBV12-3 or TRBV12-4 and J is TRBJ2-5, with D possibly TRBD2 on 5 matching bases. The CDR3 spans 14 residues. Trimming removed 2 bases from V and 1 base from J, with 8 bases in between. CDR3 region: CASSLRRIQETQYF. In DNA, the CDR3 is TGTGCCAGCAGTTTAAGGAGGATCCAAGAGACCCAGTACTTC.

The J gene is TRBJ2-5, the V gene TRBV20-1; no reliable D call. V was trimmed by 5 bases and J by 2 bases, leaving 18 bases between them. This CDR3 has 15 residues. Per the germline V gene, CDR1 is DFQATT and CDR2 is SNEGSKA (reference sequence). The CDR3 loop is CSALLAADVQETQYF. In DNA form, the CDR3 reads TGCAGTGCTCTCCTCGCCGCTGACGTACAAGAGACCCAGTACTTC.

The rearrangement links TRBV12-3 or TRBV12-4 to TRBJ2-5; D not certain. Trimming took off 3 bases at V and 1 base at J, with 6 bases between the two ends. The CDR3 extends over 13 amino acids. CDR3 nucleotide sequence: TGTGCCAGCAGTTTCAACACCCAAGAGACCCAGTACTTC. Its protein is CASSFNTQETQYF.

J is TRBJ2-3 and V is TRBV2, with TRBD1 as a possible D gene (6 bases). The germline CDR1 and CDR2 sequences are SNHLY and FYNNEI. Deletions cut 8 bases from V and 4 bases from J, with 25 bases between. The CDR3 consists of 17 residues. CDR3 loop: CASSRGSTGATPDTQYF. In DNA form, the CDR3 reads TGTGCCAGCTCCAGGGGATCGACAGGAGCAACTCCAGATACGCAGTATTTT.

The chain's CDR3 is CATSRDQVGYEQYF. CDR3 DNA sequence: TGTGCCACCAGCAGAGATCAGGTCGGCTACGAGCAGTACTTC. The V call is TRBV15, the J call TRBJ2-7, with unresolved D. V lost 0 bases and J lost 3, with 9 bases in between. This CDR3 region has 14 residues. Germline CDR1 is LNHNV and CDR2 is YYDKDF (reference sequence).

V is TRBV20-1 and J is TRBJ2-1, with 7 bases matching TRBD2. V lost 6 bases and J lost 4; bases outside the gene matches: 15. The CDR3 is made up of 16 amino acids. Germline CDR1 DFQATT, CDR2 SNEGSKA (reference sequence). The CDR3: CSADPRRASGYNEQFF. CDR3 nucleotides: TGCAGTGCGGACCCCCGAAGGGCTAGCGGTTACAATGAGCAGTTCTTC.

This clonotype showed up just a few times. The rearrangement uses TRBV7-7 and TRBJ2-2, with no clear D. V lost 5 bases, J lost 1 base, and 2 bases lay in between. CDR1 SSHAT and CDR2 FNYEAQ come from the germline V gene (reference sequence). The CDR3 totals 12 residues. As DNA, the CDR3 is TGTGCCAGCAGCCGGAACACCGGGGAGCTGTTTTTT. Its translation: CASSRNTGELFF.

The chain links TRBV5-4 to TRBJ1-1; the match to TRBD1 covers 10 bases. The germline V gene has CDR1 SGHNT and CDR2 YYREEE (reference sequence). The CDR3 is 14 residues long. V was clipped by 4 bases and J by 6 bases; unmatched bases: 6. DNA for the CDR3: TGTGCCAGCAGCCCGCGACAGGGGGCTGCTGAAGCTTTCTTT. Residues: CASSPRQGAAEAFF.

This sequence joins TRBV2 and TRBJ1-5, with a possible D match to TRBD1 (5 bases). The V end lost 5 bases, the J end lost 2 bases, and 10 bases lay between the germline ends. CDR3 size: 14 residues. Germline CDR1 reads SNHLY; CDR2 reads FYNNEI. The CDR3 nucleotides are TGTGCCAGCAGTCTCAGGGAGGGCAATCAGCCCCAGCATTTT. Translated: CASSLREGNQPQHF.